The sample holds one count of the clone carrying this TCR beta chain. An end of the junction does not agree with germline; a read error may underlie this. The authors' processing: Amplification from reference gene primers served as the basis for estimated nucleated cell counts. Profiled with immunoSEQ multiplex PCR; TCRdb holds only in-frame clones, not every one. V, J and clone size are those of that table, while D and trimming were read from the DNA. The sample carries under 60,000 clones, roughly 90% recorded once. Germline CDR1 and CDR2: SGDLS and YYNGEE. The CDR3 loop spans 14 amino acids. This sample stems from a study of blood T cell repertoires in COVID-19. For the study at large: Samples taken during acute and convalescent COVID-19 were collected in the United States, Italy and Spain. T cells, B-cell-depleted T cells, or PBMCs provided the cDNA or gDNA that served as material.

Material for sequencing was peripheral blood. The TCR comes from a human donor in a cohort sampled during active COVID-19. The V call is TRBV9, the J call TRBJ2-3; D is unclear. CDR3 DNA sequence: TGTGCCAGCAACGTACGTTCCCAGTGGGATACGCAGTATTTT. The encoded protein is CASNVRSQWDTQYF.